This T cell receptor beta chain was documented in a study of CD8+CD57+ T cells in acquired aplastic anemia. General study findings and limits: Patients and controls shared twenty-nine CD8+ CDR3 sequences.

Genomic DNA templated the TCR beta VDJ and CDR3 profiling. MiXCR, applied by TCRdb to the reads, yields one record per CDR3 protein. The table lists 150,000 to 200,000 distinct CDR3 sequences, 64% of them singletons. This clonotype was detected ten times or more. The antigen remains undetermined. The CDR3 runs 16 residues. Germline assignment: CDR1 SEHNR and CDR2 FQNEAQ (reference sequence). V was clipped by 5 bases and J by 4 bases, with 20 bases between them. The chain has TRBV7-9 and TRBJ2-5; TRBD2 might be the D (6 bases). The origin of this receptor is a human donor with severe aplastic anemia or a healthy control (not recorded which). Sequencing was done on a sample of sorted CD4+, CD8+, or CD8+CD57+ T cells (not recorded which) from PBMCs. CDR3 sequence reads: CASSVGPRGFIETQYF. CDR3 DNA sequence: TGTGCCAGCAGCGTTGGGCCCCGGGGGTTCATAGAGACCCAGTACTTC.